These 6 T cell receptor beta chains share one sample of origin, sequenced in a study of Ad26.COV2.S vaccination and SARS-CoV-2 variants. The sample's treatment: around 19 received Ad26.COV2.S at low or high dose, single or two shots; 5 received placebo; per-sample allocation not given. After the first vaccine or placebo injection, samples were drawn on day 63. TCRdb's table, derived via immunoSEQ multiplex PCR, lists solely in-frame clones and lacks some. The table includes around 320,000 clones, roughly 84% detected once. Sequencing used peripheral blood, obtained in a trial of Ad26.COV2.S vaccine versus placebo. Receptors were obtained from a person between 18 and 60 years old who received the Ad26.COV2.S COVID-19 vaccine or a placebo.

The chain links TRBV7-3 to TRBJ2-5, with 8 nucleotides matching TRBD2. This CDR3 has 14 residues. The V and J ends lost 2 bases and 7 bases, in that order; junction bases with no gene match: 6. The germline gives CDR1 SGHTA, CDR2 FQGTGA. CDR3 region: CASSLGGLGGTQYF. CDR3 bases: TGTGCCAGCAGCTTAGGGGGACTAGGGGGGACCCAGTACTTC.

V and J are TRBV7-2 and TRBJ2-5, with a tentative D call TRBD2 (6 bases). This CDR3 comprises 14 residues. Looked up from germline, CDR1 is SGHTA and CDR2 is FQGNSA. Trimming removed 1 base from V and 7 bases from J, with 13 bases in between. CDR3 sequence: CASSLELAERTQYF. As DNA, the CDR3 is TGTGCCAGCAGCTTAGAACTAGCTGAGAGGACCCAGTACTTC.

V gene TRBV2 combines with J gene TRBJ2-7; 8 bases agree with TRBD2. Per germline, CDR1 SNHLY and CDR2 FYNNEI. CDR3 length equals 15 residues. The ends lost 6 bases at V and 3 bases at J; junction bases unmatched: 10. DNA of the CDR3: TGTGCCAGCAGCGGGGGGGGACTCCCCCGCTACGAGCAGTACTTC. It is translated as CASSGGGLPRYEQYF.

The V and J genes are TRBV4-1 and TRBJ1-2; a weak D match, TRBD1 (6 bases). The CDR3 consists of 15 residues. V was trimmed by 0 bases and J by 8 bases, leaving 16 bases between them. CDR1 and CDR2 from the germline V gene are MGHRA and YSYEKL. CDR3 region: CASSQEGLTGLGYTF. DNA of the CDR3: TGCGCCAGCAGCCAAGAGGGATTAACAGGGCTAGGCTACACCTTC.

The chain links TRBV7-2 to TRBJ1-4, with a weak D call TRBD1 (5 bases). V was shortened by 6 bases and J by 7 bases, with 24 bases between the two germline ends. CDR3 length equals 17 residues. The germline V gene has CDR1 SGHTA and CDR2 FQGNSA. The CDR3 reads CASSFMGVQVQSEKLFF. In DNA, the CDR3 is TGTGCCAGCAGTTTTATGGGGGTCCAGGTCCAGAGTGAAAAACTGTTTTTT.

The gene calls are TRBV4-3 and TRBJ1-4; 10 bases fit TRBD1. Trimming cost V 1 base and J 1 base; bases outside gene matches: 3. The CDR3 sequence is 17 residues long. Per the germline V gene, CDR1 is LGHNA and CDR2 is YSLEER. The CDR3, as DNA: TGCGCCAGCAGCCAAGCGACAGGGGGCGAAACTAATGAAAAACTGTTTTTT. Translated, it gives CASSQATGGETNEKLFF.